These 32 T cell receptor beta chains came from one sample sequenced in a study of TET2 disruption in CD19-targeted CAR T cells. Measured with immunoSEQ multiplex PCR; TCRdb has only the in-frame clones, and not every one. The sample's table shows tens of thousands of clones. Treatment specified: autologous CTL019 cells: CD19 CAR with 4-1BB and CD3 zeta domains. What these receptors recognize is not known. The sequenced sample was CD8- CAR+ T cells sorted from cultured blood T cells, obtained for CD19 CAR T cell therapy. Subset specified: CD8-negative CAR-positive T cells from the infusion product. The origin of the receptors is a man aged 70 or older with chronic lymphocytic leukemia.

A note on this clone: With the read ending 3 residues before the CDR3 end, the germline J gene is used to fill in that end. This chain links TRBV12-3 or TRBV12-4 with TRBJ2-1, with 7 positions matching TRBD2. The CDR3 has 15 residues. J gave up 6 bases and V 7 bases, and 12 bases lay outside the gene matches. The part of the CDR3 DNA that was read is TGTGCCAGCATCCTCCGGGACTACCGGGCCAATGAG. This sequence encodes CASILRDYRANE. In full, the CDR3 reads CASILRDYRANEQFF.

The CDR3 here is CSAYFNTEAFF. The part of the CDR3 DNA that was read is TGCAGTGCGTACTTTAACACTGAA. The rearrangement joins TRBV20-1 to TRBJ1-1, with no clear D. The CDR3 end falls 3 residues outside the read, so it is completed with the germline J gene. This CDR3 has 11 amino acids. Trimming stripped 6 bases from V and 2 bases from J, with 7 bases between. Germline CDR1 DFQATT, CDR2 SNEGSKA (reference sequence).

As concerns this clone: From the germline J gene comes the end of the CDR3, since the read stops 3 residues before it. V is TRBV4-1 and J is TRBJ1-4; no definite D call. Trimming left V 3 bases short and J 8 bases short, with 19 bases between. The CDR3 runs 16 residues. Germline-derived CDR1 and CDR2 are MGHRA and YSYEKL. The CDR3 sequence is CASSQSPSHYAEKLFF. The covered CDR3 bases are TGCGCCAGCAGCCAGTCCCCGAGTCACTACGCGGAAAAA.

Worth noting for this clone: The CDR3 extends 3 residues past the end of the read, so its final part is completed from the germline J gene. The gene calls are TRBV20-1 and TRBJ2-2, with a tentative D call TRBD2 (5 bases). Germline CDR1 reads DFQATT; CDR2 reads SNEGSKA (reference sequence). Trimming removed 2 bases at V and 4 bases at J, with 11 bases between. The CDR3 contains 14 residues. The chain's CDR3 is CSARPRGRTGELFF. CDR3 DNA, as far as it was read: TGCAGTGCTAGACCGCGAGGGCGCACCGGGGAG.

With respect to this clone: The read falls 3 residues short of the CDR3 end, and the missing part is taken from the germline J gene. This chain joins TRBV19 and TRBJ1-2; 10 positions agree with TRBD1. The CDR3 loop spans 20 amino acids. CDR1 LNHDA and CDR2 SQIVND come from the germline V gene (reference sequence). The covered CDR3 bases are TGTGCCAGTAGTTTTCTCGGGACAGGGGAAGGGCTAGCGGGGGGGAATGAC. Amino acid sequence: CASSFLGTGEGLAGGND. The entire CDR3 reads CASSFLGTGEGLAGGNDYTF.

Notes on this clone: Coverage ceases 3 residues before the CDR3 finishes, and the germline J gene fills in the end. The chain joins TRBV6-1 to TRBJ2-1; possible D gene TRBD1, 7 bases. CDR1 is MNHNS and CDR2 is SASEGT in the germline V gene. The CDR3 consists of 16 residues. The germline V and J ends were trimmed by 4 bases and 6 bases, with 19 bases remaining between them. This chain's CDR3 is CASSGGGMTGRNEQFF. The CDR3 DNA, read in part, is TGTGCCAGCAGTGGAGGGGGGATGACAGGGCGCAATGAG.

As regards this clone: Sequencing ends 3 residues short of the CDR3 end; the germline J gene provides the rest. V usage is TRBV20-1 and J usage is TRBJ1-2, with D unresolved. This CDR3 is built from 12 residues. Trimming left V 4 bases short and J 1 base short, with 7 bases between. CDR1 DFQATT and CDR2 SNEGSKA come from the germline V gene (reference sequence). This CDR3 is CSAIVRNYGYTF. CDR3 bases read: TGCAGTGCTATCGTCCGTAACTATGGC.

Concerning this clone itself: From the germline J gene comes the end of the CDR3, since the read stops 3 residues before it. The J gene is TRBJ1-5, the V gene TRBV5-6; possible D gene TRBD1, 5 bases. V was shortened by 0 bases and J by 3 bases, with 10 bases between the two germline ends. The CDR3 has 15 amino acids. Per germline, CDR1 SGHDT and CDR2 YYEEEE. Partial CDR3 DNA: TGTGCCAGCAGCTTGGGTGGGGACTACAATCAGCCC. Residues: CASSLGGDYNQP. The full CDR3 sequence reads CASSLGGDYNQPQHF.

A remark on this clone: The CDR3 end falls 3 residues outside the read, so it is completed with the germline J gene. The sample has other DNA sequences that encode this CDR3 too. This chain links TRBV5-1 with TRBJ2-5, with D possibly TRBD1 on 5 matching bases. Germline V gives CDR1 SGHRS, CDR2 YFSETQ. This CDR3 spans 14 amino acids. V gave up 3 bases and J gave up 2 bases, with 11 bases separating them. CDR3 in amino acids: CASSSGQTQETQYF. The part of the CDR3 DNA that was read is TGCGCCAGCAGCTCAGGGCAGACACAAGAGACC.

A word on this clone: From the germline J gene comes the end of the CDR3, since the read stops 3 residues before it. The chain carries TRBV6-1 and TRBJ1-4, with D perhaps matching TRBD1 (6 bases). CDR1 and CDR2 from the germline V gene are MNHNS and SASEGT. This CDR3 has 16 amino acids. The ends were cut back, 4 bases at V and 0 bases at J, with 12 bases in the middle. The CDR3 protein is CASSGGQQATNEKLFF. Incomplete CDR3 DNA: TGTGCCAGCAGTGGAGGACAGCAAGCAACTAATGAAAAA.

Regarding this clone: The read finishes 3 residues shy of the CDR3 end, and the germline J gene is used to complete it. The rearrangement links TRBV19 to TRBJ1-5, with a weak D call TRBD1 (6 bases). Germline CDR1 LNHDA, CDR2 SQIVND (reference sequence). Trimming stripped 11 bases from V and 4 bases from J, with 18 bases between. The CDR3 runs 14 residues. The CDR3 spells CASGTNQGNQPQHF. The sequenced CDR3 bases are TGTGCCTCCGGCACAAATCAGGGGAATCAGCCC.

About this clone itself: With the read ending 3 residues before the CDR3 end, the germline J gene is used to fill in that end. The rearrangement uses TRBV20-1 and TRBJ2-3, with a possible D match to TRBD2 (5 bases). V lost 5 bases and J 0 bases, leaving 15 bases between the germline ends. The germline CDR1 and CDR2 sequences are DFQATT and SNEGSKA (reference sequence). This CDR3 has 15 residues. CDR3 DNA, as far as it was read: TGCAGTGCTGCGGCGGGCGGGTCTAGCACAGATACG. Its translation is CSAAAGGSSTDT. The complete CDR3 protein is CSAAAGGSSTDTQYF.

Concerning this clone itself: The read gets to within 3 residues of the CDR3 end, and the germline J gene fills in the rest. The gene calls are TRBV20-1 and TRBJ1-2; 7 bases align to TRBD1. Germline values: CDR1 DFQATT, CDR2 SNEGSKA (reference sequence). This CDR3 is 13 amino acids long. J lost 4 bases, V lost 6 bases, and 8 bases had no gene match. Incomplete CDR3 DNA: TGCAGTGCCCTCGACAGGGCTAGCTATGGC. The encoded protein is CSALDRASYG. The whole CDR3 sequence reads CSALDRASYGYTF.

As to this clone: From the germline J gene comes the end of the CDR3, since the read stops 3 residues before it. The chain combines TRBV20-1 with TRBJ2-1, with D tentatively TRBD1 (6 bases). The CDR3 sequence is 15 residues long. V was cut by 1 base and J by 4 bases, with 14 bases left in between. From germline, CDR1 is DFQATT and CDR2 SNEGSKA (reference sequence). The DNA read from the CDR3 is TGCAGTGCTAGAGGGACTCGGGACACATACAATGAG. Protein: CSARGTRDTYNE. The CDR3 in its entirety is CSARGTRDTYNEQFF.

A word on this clone: The CDR3 goes on 3 residues after the read ends, and that part is filled in from the germline J gene. Other DNA sequences from this sample encode an identical CDR3 as well. This sequence joins TRBV5-1 and TRBJ1-2; TRBD1 matches 11 bases. In germline, CDR1 is SGHRS, CDR2 YFSETQ. This CDR3 has 13 residues. V lost 4 bases and J lost 7; bases outside the gene matches: 3. The covered CDR3 bases are TGCGCCAGCAGCCCGGGGACAGGGGGTGGC. Residues: CASSPGTGGG. The CDR3 in its entirety is CASSPGTGGGYTF.

On this clone: The sequence runs out 3 residues before the end of the CDR3; the remainder is reconstructed from the germline J gene. V usage is TRBV28 and J usage is TRBJ1-2; no definite D call. The CDR3 spans 12 residues. V lost 9 bases, J lost 7 bases, and 15 bases lay in between. CDR1 and CDR2 from the germline V gene are MDHEN and SYDVKM. The CDR3 DNA, read in part, is TGTGCCAGTACTTCCACAGTGAGTGGC. Amino acid sequence: CASTSTVSG. The full-length CDR3 reads as CASTSTVSGYTF.

About this clone: The CDR3 extends 3 residues past the end of the read, so its final part is completed from the germline J gene. This sample also contains other DNA sequences that code for the same CDR3. The J gene is TRBJ1-2, the V gene TRBV6-2 or TRBV6-3, with 7 bases aligning to TRBD1. There are 16 residues in the CDR3. The germline V gene has CDR1 MNHEY and CDR2 SVGEGT. V lost 6 bases and J lost 2; bases outside the gene matches: 12. Here the CDR3 reads CASSPRRDRKNYGYTF. The part of the CDR3 DNA that was read is TGTGCCAGCAGCCCGCGGCGGGACAGAAAAAACTATGGC.

Concerning this clone itself: The CDR3 goes on 3 residues after the read ends, and that part is filled in from the germline J gene. The rearrangement uses TRBV2 and TRBJ2-4; D is ambiguous. The V gene's germline CDR1 is SNHLY and CDR2 FYNNEI. The CDR3 has 15 amino acids. CDR3 amino acids: CASSGQARPLYGQYF. The CDR3 DNA, read in part, is TGTGCCAGCAGTGGTCAGGCCCGACCTTTGTATGGT.

As for this clone: The read comes to an end 3 residues before the CDR3 does, leaving the germline J gene to fill in the end. The chain joins TRBV19 to TRBJ1-2, with TRBD1 identical over 8 bases. The length of the CDR3 is 14 residues. The germline V gene encodes CDR1 LNHDA and CDR2 SQIVND (reference sequence). Incomplete CDR3 DNA: TGTGCCAGTAGTATCAGGGGGCGAGACAATGAC. Its translation is CASSIRGRDND. The entire CDR3 sequence reads CASSIRGRDNDYTF.

Comments on this clone: The missing CDR3 end, 3 residues past where the read stops, is filled in from the germline J gene. V gene TRBV5-4 combines with J gene TRBJ1-3, with D possibly being TRBD1 (6 bases). Germline CDR1 is SGHNT and CDR2 is YYREEE (reference sequence). The CDR3 loop spans 13 amino acids. The ends were cut back, 2 bases at V and 9 bases at J, with 12 bases in the middle. The sequenced part of the CDR3 DNA is TGTGCCAGCAGCTTCTCTGGGGGCGGCACC. Translated, it gives CASSFSGGGT. The complete CDR3 sequence is CASSFSGGGTIYF. Filled out from reference TRBV5-4 and TRBJ1-3, the complete variable domain reads ETGVTQSPTHLIKTRGQQVTLRCSSQSGHNTVSWYQQALGQGPQFIFQYYREEENGRGNFPPRFSGLQFPNYSSELNVNALELDDSALYLCASSFSGGGTIYFGEGSWLTVV.

As regards this clone: Sequencing ends 3 residues short of the CDR3 end; the germline J gene provides the rest. V usage is TRBV7-8 and J usage is TRBJ2-3; 10 nucleotides agree with TRBD1. The V and J ends lost 5 bases and 0 bases, in that order; junction bases with no gene match: 5. Germline values: CDR1 SGHVS, CDR2 FQNEAQ. This CDR3 has 16 residues. The sequenced CDR3 bases are TGTGCCAGCAGCCCTACGGGACAGGGGAGCACAGATACG. This sequence encodes CASSPTGQGSTDT. The full-length CDR3 reads as CASSPTGQGSTDTQYF.

A remark on this clone: The DNA ends 3 residues before the CDR3 does, and the rest of the CDR3 is filled in from the germline J gene. This chain joins TRBV19 and TRBJ1-1; D remains unclear. The CDR3 contains 14 residues. Germline CDR1 is LNHDA and CDR2 is SQIVND (reference sequence). Trimming left V 6 bases short and J 0 bases short, with 11 bases between. CDR3 sequence: CASRSTVLNTEAFF. The covered CDR3 bases are TGTGCCAGTAGGTCCACAGTCTTGAACACTGAA.

Incomplete CDR3 DNA: TGTGCCTGGAGGGAGCCCAACTACAATGAC. It yields the protein CAWREPNYND. The full CDR3 protein reads CAWREPNYNDYTF. The chain carries TRBV30 and TRBJ1-2; unclear D gene. The CDR3 is cut off 3 residues early in the read; its end comes from the germline J gene. This CDR3 is built from 13 residues. The germline V gene encodes CDR1 GTSNPN and CDR2 SVGIG (reference sequence).

On this clone itself: The read terminates 3 residues ahead of where the CDR3 ends, so the germline J gene completes it. The J gene is TRBJ2-4, the V gene TRBV19; 7 bases agree with TRBD1. The germline gives CDR1 LNHDA, CDR2 SQIVND (reference sequence). The CDR3 length is 14 residues. Partial CDR3 DNA: TGTGCCAGCGCTACCGGGACAGAGCGAGAGACT. Protein product: CASATGTERET. The full CDR3 protein reads CASATGTERETQYF.

Regarding this clone: The read falls 3 residues short of the CDR3 end, and the missing part is taken from the germline J gene. V gene TRBV19 combines with J gene TRBJ1-5; TRBD1 matches 8 bases. Trimming took 7 bases from V and 0 from J; bases not matched to a gene: 8. CDR1 and CDR2 (germline): LNHDA, SQIVND (reference sequence). The CDR3 is made up of 16 amino acids. The CDR3 bases that were read are TGTGCCAGTACGCCCGGACAGGGCTATAGCAATCAGCCC. Protein: CASTPGQGYSNQP. The CDR3, in full, reads CASTPGQGYSNQPQHF. The variable domain in full, with the rest retrieved from reference TRBV19 and TRBJ1-5, is DGGITQSPKYLFRKEGQNVTLSCEQNLNHDAMYWYRQDPGQGLRLIYYSQIVNDFQKGDIAEGYSVSREKKESFPLTVTSAQKNPTAFYLCASTPGQGYSNQPQHFGDGTRLSIL.

Details on this clone: The read falls 3 residues short of the CDR3 end, and the missing part is taken from the germline J gene. The gene calls are TRBV7-2 and TRBJ2-5; 8 bases are a match to TRBD1. The CDR3 spans 14 residues. The junction had 6 bases not matched to a gene; V was cut back by 4 bases and J by 5 bases. From germline, CDR1 is SGHTA and CDR2 FQGNSA. The chain's CDR3 is CASSSWTGKETQYF. CDR3 DNA, as far as it was read: TGTGCCAGCAGCTCCTGGACAGGGAAGGAGACC.

About this clone: From the germline J gene comes the end of the CDR3, since the read stops 3 residues before it. This rearrangement joins TRBV6-2 or TRBV6-3 to TRBJ2-7; tentative D call: TRBD2 (6 bases). V was cut by 4 bases and J by 1 base, with 11 bases left in between. In germline, CDR1 is MNHEY, CDR2 SVGEGT. This CDR3 comprises 14 residues. The CDR3 here is CASSLGGVSYEQYF. The sequenced CDR3 bases are TGTGCCAGCAGTTTAGGCGGGGTATCCTACGAG.

On this clone: Coverage ceases 3 residues before the CDR3 finishes, and the germline J gene fills in the end. The chain combines TRBV2 with TRBJ1-1; D might be TRBD1 (6 bases). In germline, CDR1 is SNHLY, CDR2 FYNNEI. The CDR3 spans 15 residues. The DNA read from the CDR3 is TGTGCCAGCAGTGATCCAGGGGTCAGCAAAAACATT. Protein: CASSDPGVSKNI. The full CDR3 protein is CASSDPGVSKNIAFF. The full variable domain, rest sourced from reference TRBV2 and TRBJ1-1, is EPEVTQTPSHQVTQMGQEVILRCVPISNHLYFYWYRQILGQKVEFLVSFYNNEISEKSEIFDDQFSVERPDGSNFTLKIRSTKLEDSAMYFCASSDPGVSKNIAFFGQGTRLTVV.

A word on this clone: The CDR3 end is not reached by the read, which stops 3 residues before it; the germline J gene fills it in. The chain joins TRBV12-3 or TRBV12-4 to TRBJ1-5; no firm D call. This CDR3 spans 19 amino acids. V lost 3 bases and J 6 bases, leaving 27 bases between the germline ends. The sequenced part of the CDR3 DNA is TGTGCCAGCAGTTTGGGTATTTCGCGGGGAGCAAAGGAAGGTCAGCCC. Encoded protein: CASSLGISRGAKEGQP. The entire CDR3 protein is CASSLGISRGAKEGQPQHF.

Remarks on this clone: The CDR3 end lies 3 residues beyond the end of the read and is filled in from the germline J gene. This sequence joins TRBV6-2 or TRBV6-3 and TRBJ2-4, with a tentative D call TRBD2 (5 bases). CDR1 and CDR2 (germline): MNHEY, SVGEGT. The CDR3 covers 15 residues. CDR3 DNA (partial): TGTGCCAGCAGTTACTCGGCCGGGGTTGACTATGGT. Amino acids: CASSYSAGVDYG. The CDR3 reads in full as CASSYSAGVDYGQYF.

The CDR3 sequence: CASSSPRDRPYEQYF. The CDR3 DNA, read in part, is TGTGCCAGCAGCTCGCCGAGGGACAGACCCTACGAG. The chain has TRBV12-3 or TRBV12-4 and TRBJ2-7; 7 nucleotides agree with TRBD1. The sequence runs out 3 residues before the end of the CDR3; the remainder is reconstructed from the germline J gene. J was trimmed by 2 bases and V by 6 bases; bases with no gene match: 10. CDR3 length: 15 amino acids.

Details on this clone: From the germline J gene comes the end of the CDR3, since the read stops 3 residues before it. The chain links TRBV19 to TRBJ1-2, with D perhaps TRBD1 (6 bases). Germline CDR1 reads LNHDA; CDR2 reads SQIVND (reference sequence). This CDR3 comprises 14 residues. The CDR3 here is CASSPQGFHGDYTF. Incomplete CDR3 DNA: TGTGCCAGTAGCCCCCAGGGGTTCCATGGTGAC.